These 8 T cell receptor beta chains came from one sample sequenced in a study of Graves' ophthalmopathy and Graves' hyperthyroidism. Researchers took RNA transcripts and amplified TCR beta CDR3 regions from them. RT-PCR in the first round used HTBI primers; a second-round multiplex PCR followed. In TCRdb, the multiplex PCR reads were re-called with MiXCR into one record per CDR3 protein. The table lists hundreds of thousands of distinct CDR3 sequences, around a fifth of them singletons. The material sequenced was peripheral blood. These receptors all come from a woman between 18 and 30 years old with stable Graves' hyperthyroidism.

This clonotype was detected many times. CDR3: CASSLGQLSTDTQYF. The CDR3 DNA reads TGTGCCAGCAGCTTAGGACAGCTAAGCACAGATACGCAGTATTTT. The chain uses TRBV7-6 and TRBJ2-3; tentatively, D is TRBD1 (5 bases). V lost 1 base and J lost 0, with 8 bases in between. This CDR3 has 15 residues. In germline, CDR1 is SGHVS, CDR2 FNYEAQ.

Concerning this clonotype: A much larger clone lies a single base off, so this may be a read error. The chain employs TRBV7-3 and TRBJ1-1; perhaps TRBD1 as D (6 bases). V lost 2 bases and J lost 1, with 11 bases in between. CDR1 and CDR2 (germline): SGHTA, FQGTGA. The CDR3 spans 15 residues. The chain's CDR3 is CASSLGGAGNTEAFF. The DNA of the CDR3 is TGTGCCAGCAGCTTAGGGGGGGCCGGGAACACTGAAGCTTTCTTT.

This clonotype was seen many times. This sequence joins TRBV15 and TRBJ1-1, with D maybe TRBD1 (5 bases). The CDR3 sequence is 16 residues long. With 0 bases removed from V and 2 bases from J, the gap between germline ends came to 13 bases. In germline, CDR1 is LNHNV, CDR2 YYDKDF (reference sequence). CDR3 region: CATSRDLFQGNTEAFF. CDR3 sequence (DNA): TGTGCCACCAGCAGAGATCTGTTCCAGGGTAACACTGAAGCTTTCTTT.

This clonotype was seen at least ten times. This chain connects TRBV12-3 or TRBV12-4 to TRBJ1-2; D is ambiguous. Trimming shortened V by 5 bases and J by 3 bases, and 16 bases separated the two germline ends. The CDR3 runs to 15 residues. The DNA for the CDR3 is TGTGCCAGCAGTGGGAGTATCGGCGCGGACTATGGCTACACCTTC. Its translation: CASSGSIGADYGYTF.

This clonotype has a count of ten or more. This chain connects TRBV27 to TRBJ1-2, with D possibly TRBD1 on 5 matching bases. The germline gives CDR1 MNHEY, CDR2 SMNVEV (reference sequence). The CDR3 runs to 14 residues. The germline V and J ends were trimmed by 6 bases and 0 bases, with 11 bases remaining between them. The CDR3 loop reads CASSTGTPNYGYTF. The CDR3 nucleotides read TGTGCCAGCAGCACGGGGACTCCTAACTATGGCTACACCTTC.

V is TRBV9 and J is TRBJ2-5, with 9 bases aligning to TRBD2. The V gene's germline CDR1 is SGDLS and CDR2 YYNGEE. V gave up 3 bases and J gave up 4 bases; unmatched junction bases: 4. The CDR3 covers 14 residues. The CDR3 spells CASSGSGSSETQYF. CDR3 DNA: TGTGCCAGCAGCGGTAGCGGGAGTTCAGAGACCCAGTACTTC.

This clonotype was seen repeatedly, ten times or more. V and J are TRBV27 and TRBJ1-6; D not certain. There are 17 residues in the CDR3. Looked up from germline, CDR1 is MNHEY and CDR2 is SMNVEV (reference sequence). The V end was cut by 0 bases, the J end by 5 bases, with 14 bases between. CDR3 sequence reads: CASSLSRSLPHNSPLHF. The CDR3 DNA follows: TGTGCCAGCAGTTTATCCAGATCTTTGCCCCATAATTCACCCCTCCACTTT.

This clonotype came up many times. The chain employs TRBV9 and TRBJ2-5; D is possibly TRBD2 (6 bases). The CDR3 contains 14 residues. Trimming pared 4 bases from V and 5 bases from J, leaving 15 bases between. The germline CDR1 and CDR2 sequences are SGDLS and YYNGEE. CDR3 coding DNA: TGTGCCAGCAGCCTAACAACCAGCGGGGAGACCCAGTACTTC. Translation: CASSLTTSGETQYF.